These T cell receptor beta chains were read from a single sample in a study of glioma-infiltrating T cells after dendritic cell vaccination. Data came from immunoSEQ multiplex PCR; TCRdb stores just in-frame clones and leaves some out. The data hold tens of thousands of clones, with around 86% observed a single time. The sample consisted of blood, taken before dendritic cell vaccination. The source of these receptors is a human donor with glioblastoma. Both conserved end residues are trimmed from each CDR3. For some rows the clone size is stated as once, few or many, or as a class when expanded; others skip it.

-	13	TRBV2	ASRLTDANTGELF
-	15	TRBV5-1	ASSSGLAGDLTDTQY
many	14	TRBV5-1	ASSLGQADGDTEAF
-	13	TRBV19	ASSKPGQGPYGYT
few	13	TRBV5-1	ASSLLADGVETQY
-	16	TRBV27	ASTLLGLAGGNTGELF
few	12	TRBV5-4	ASRVIEPGTEAF
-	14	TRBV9	ASSPDRQGVGNTIY
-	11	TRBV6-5	ASSHLDRDEQY
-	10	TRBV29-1	SVDDFQETQY
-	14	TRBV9	ASSVSPGMGNSPLH
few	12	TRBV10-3	AIKGDRGTYEQY
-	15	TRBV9	ASSVSGGASSTDTQY
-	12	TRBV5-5	ASSPTGGGNGYT
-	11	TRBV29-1	SVPDRAPYGYT
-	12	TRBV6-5	ASSNSDRYTEAF
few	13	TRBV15	ATSLDRAVGQPQH
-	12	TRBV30	AWSRGVLNYGYT
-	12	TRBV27	ASSSGTGGYEQY
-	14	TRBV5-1	ASSFTPGTGTYEQY
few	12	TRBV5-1	ASRDRGQPAEAF
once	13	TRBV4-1	ASSQGVRANEKLF